This T cell receptor beta chain was profiled in a study of glioma-infiltrating T cells after dendritic cell vaccination. The CDR3 covers 13 residues. Germline V gene sequence: CDR1 GTSNPN, CDR2 SVGIG (reference sequence). Trimming removed 3 bases from V and 1 base from J; junction bases left unmatched: 2. This sample's time point: after dendritic cell vaccination, including at tumor progression/relapse. The repertoire was sequenced with immunoSEQ multiplex PCR; TCRdb's copy has only in-frame clones and lacks some. This table holds just under 100,000 clones, 80% found once. The receptor's source is a human donor with glioblastoma. The chain couples TRBV30 to TRBJ2-5; 7 bases are shared with TRBD2. The input for sequencing was blood, taken after dendritic cell vaccination. Here the CDR3 reads CAWRAGPQETQYF. The CDR3 DNA sequence: TGTGCCTGGAGAGCGGGGCCCCAAGAGACCCAGTACTTC. Based on the CDR3 plus reference TRBV30 and TRBJ2-5, the full variable domain is SQTIHQWPATLVQPVGSPLSLECTVEGTSNPNLYWYRQAAGRGLQLLFYSVGIGQISSEVPQNLSASRPQDRQFILSSKKLLLSDSGFYLCAWRAGPQETQYFGPGTRLLVL.